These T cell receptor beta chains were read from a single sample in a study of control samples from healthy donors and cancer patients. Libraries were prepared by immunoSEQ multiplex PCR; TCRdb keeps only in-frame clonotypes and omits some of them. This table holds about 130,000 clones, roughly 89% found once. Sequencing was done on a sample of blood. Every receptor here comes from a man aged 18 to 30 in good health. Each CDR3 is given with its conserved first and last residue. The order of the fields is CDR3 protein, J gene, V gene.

CDR3: CASSREGIGDQPQHF; J: TRBJ1-5; V: TRBV19
CDR3: CASSQGSEQYF; J: TRBJ2-7; V: TRBV18
CDR3: CASSSPALGDETQYF; J: TRBJ2-5; V: TRBV27
CDR3: CASSKGPNSGVFGYTF; J: TRBJ1-2; V: TRBV21-1
CDR3: CASSVAGTAYGYTF; J: TRBJ1-2; V: TRBV9
CDR3: CASSSKLSFPVYEQYF; J: TRBJ2-7; V: TRBV6-6
CDR3: CASSYRLTYEQYF; J: TRBJ2-7; V: TRBV6-5
CDR3: CASSYFGDMYNEQFF; J: TRBJ2-1; V: TRBV6-5
CDR3: CASSLGEETQYF; J: TRBJ2-5; V: TRBV12-3/TRBV12-4
CDR3: CASSKDGGLMDGYTF; J: TRBJ1-2; V: TRBV7-9
CDR3: CASSLVSGDYGYTF; J: TRBJ1-2; V: TRBV5-6
CDR3: CATSDFGQGATRHNQPQHF; J: TRBJ1-5; V: TRBV24-1
CDR3: CASSLAGTPGGTDTQYF; J: TRBJ2-3; V: TRBV5-4
CDR3: CASRQGAREDGYTF; J: TRBJ1-2; V: TRBV5-1
CDR3: CASSQRPNLYSNQPQHF; J: TRBJ1-5; V: TRBV4-1
CDR3: CASSYGRNNQPQHF; J: TRBJ1-5; V: TRBV6-5
CDR3: CASSPRLAGASHRWADTQYF; J: TRBJ2-3; V: TRBV27
CDR3: CASGLGAKTEAFF; J: TRBJ1-1; V: TRBV12-5
CDR3: CASSLGGVAGELFF; J: TRBJ2-2; V: TRBV11-3
CDR3: CASSFSYGGDQPQHF; J: TRBJ1-5; V: TRBV7-2
CDR3: CASSQDDRLETQYF; J: TRBJ2-5; V: TRBV4-1
CDR3: CATSRDRVTGAF; J: TRBJ1-5; V: TRBV15
CDR3: CASSPQDGYGYTF; J: TRBJ1-2; V: TRBV18
CDR3: CASRLGTGPHEQFF; J: TRBJ2-1; V: TRBV6-5
CDR3: CASSVRGVRDTQYF; J: TRBJ2-3; V: TRBV6-8
CDR3: CASSQGGNYGYTF; J: TRBJ1-2; V: TRBV3-1/TRBV3-2
CDR3: CASTNRRSGEDNSPLHF; J: TRBJ1-6; V: TRBV6-4
CDR3: CAWSVRGGGVHF; J: TRBJ1-6; V: TRBV30
CDR3: CASSLDGMGQETQYF; J: TRBJ2-5; V: TRBV5-1
CDR3: CASSPRRGKGSGGGGTDTQYF; J: TRBJ2-3; V: TRBV7-6
CDR3: CASTWTTAGGPSYEQYF; J: TRBJ2-7; V: TRBV27
CDR3: CSVTRGGSGNTIYF; J: TRBJ1-3; V: TRBV29-1
CDR3: CAWVDRERTEAFF; J: TRBJ1-1; V: TRBV30